Sequencing of this T cell receptor (beta chain) was carried out in a study of beta chain features in type 1 diabetes (dated by TCRdb to 2016 to 2019). Some background on the complete study: Patients and healthy donors did not differ in mean age, gender distribution, total cell number or subset yield. Across all samples, some 100,000,000 sorted cells were examined, and cell number per subset correlated strongly with RNA yield. In the study, TCRB repertoires of sorted circulating CD4+ T cell subsets from recently diagnosed type 1 diabetes patients were compared with those of matched healthy donors. Whereas all 30 or so donors provided naive and central memory subsets, regulatory and stem cell-like memory subsets were isolated from just 8 patients and roughly eight healthy donors.

What the authors observed across the whole study: Fewer insertions and more nucleotide deletions at VDJ recombination sites were observed in patients with type 1 diabetes, implying thymic rearrangement abnormalities. The naive, central memory and regulatory TCRB repertoires appeared to resemble one another more closely among patients than among healthy donors. PCR may preferentially amplify shorter templates, but because patient and control samples were amplified and corrected together, any resulting skew would affect both groups equally. Type 1 diabetes patients showed a moderate but significant shortening of TCRB CDR3 length in all four CD4+ subsets. Because small numbers of individuals were included in the HLA sub-analyses, any influence of HLA type on TCRB rearrangement was left unresolved. Because cDNA was sequenced instead of genomic DNA, highly expressing activated cells could be over-represented, though the groups showed no difference in activation or CD3 levels.

A distance of 11 bases separates the germline ends of V and J, which lose 0 bases and 0 bases respectively. From the cysteine up to the phenylalanine, the CDR3 has a length of 16 residues. The kept DNA is CDR3 alone, 48 bases in frame from the first base. The germline V gene gives CDR1 as KGHSH and CDR2 as LQKENI. Each donor gave one peripheral blood draw, averaging approximately 0.12 L, which was collected into heparinised tubes. Using a panel that included CD45RO, CCR7, CD25, CD127, CD95 and CD27, naive, central memory, regulatory and stem cell-like memory CD4+ T cells were sorted on a BD FACSAria II. Purity was above 98% for every sorted population. PBMCs were separated immediately by Lymphoprep density gradient centrifugation and were stained directly, without being cultured. To minimize batch effects, samples were stained and sorted in pairs, one healthy donor with one patient per experiment.

This clone was seen a handful of times. Its antigen remains undetermined. Base qualities are missing; no much larger clone stands one base away. The entire isolated RNA was reverse transcribed using the High Capacity cDNA Reverse Transcription Kit, and thus expressed TCRB transcripts were sequenced. Naive, central memory and regulatory T cell samples underwent deep immunoSEQ sequencing, averaging about 3.57 million total reads per sample. Sorted cells were lysed in RLT buffer, and RNA was extracted using DNase-treated RNeasy Micro or Mini kits according to cell number. Each cell subset was processed on its own to prevent cross-contamination, while patient and healthy donor samples were processed together. TCRB sequences were amplified from cDNA with the immunoSEQ multiplex PCR, producing 87-bp fragments spanning the CDR3 region. Sequencing of the amplicons was performed on the Illumina HiSeq platform. Per the original workflow: Synthetic template baselines were used to correct PCR bias computationally, reads within Hamming distance 2 were collapsed, and singletons that could not be merged were discarded. By aligning reads against IMGT, V, D and J genes, CDR3 length, and insertions or deletions at six rearrangement sites were assigned. Within each subset, clonotype counts were normalized to sorted cell number, after which true diversity and Gini coefficients were computed with the tcR R package. Repertoire sharing was quantified using the overlap coefficient calculated on TCRB nucleotide sequences. As a proxy for the pre-selection repertoire, out-of-frame TCRB sequences from naive cells were analyzed. This is the immuneACCESS table as TCRdb keeps it, with only in-frame sequences that have V and J called. A part of the clones is gone; compared with another copy, unresolved V genes explain less than half, and the rest is unexplained. The V and J calls and clone size were taken over from that table, and D and trimming were inferred from the DNA. This sample has about 250,000 clones in its table, and roughly 14% of those were observed once. The ten largest make up 0.025% to 0.03% of the sample.

Here the chain combines TRBV18 and TRBJ1-1; a weak D assignment points to TRBD1 (5 bases agree). Sequencing was performed on naive CD4+ T cells from blood. The cell subset or site label here, explained by the study, means: true naive CD4+ T cells. The clonotype was recovered from a woman aged 35 to 49 in good health. The CDR3 region: CASSPPAGRMNTEAFF. The DNA is TGTGCCAGCTCACCACCGGCAGGGCGCATGAACACTGAAGCTTTCTTT.